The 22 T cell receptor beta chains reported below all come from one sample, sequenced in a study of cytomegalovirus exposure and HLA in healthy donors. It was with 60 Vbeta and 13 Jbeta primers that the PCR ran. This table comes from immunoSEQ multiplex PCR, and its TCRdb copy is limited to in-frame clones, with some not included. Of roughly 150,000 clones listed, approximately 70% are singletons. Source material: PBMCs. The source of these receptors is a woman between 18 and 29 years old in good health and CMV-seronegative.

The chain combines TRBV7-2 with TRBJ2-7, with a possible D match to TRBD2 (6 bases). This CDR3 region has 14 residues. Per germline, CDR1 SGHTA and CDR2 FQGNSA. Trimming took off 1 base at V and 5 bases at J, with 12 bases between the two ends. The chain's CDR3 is CASSLDGGGDEQYF. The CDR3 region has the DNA TGTGCCAGCAGCTTAGATGGTGGAGGGGACGAGCAGTACTTC.

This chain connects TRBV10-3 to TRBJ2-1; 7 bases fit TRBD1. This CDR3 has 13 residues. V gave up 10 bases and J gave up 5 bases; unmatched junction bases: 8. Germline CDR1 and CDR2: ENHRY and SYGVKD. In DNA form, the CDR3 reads TGTGCCAATAGGGGGACAGCTAACAATGAGCAGTTCTTC. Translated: CANRGTANNEQFF.

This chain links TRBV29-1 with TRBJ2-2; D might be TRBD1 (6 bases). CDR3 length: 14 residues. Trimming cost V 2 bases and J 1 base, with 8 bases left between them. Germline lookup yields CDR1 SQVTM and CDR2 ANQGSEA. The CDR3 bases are TGCAGCGTTGAAAGGGGGTGGAACACCGGGGAGCTGTTTTTT. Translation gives CSVERGWNTGELFF.

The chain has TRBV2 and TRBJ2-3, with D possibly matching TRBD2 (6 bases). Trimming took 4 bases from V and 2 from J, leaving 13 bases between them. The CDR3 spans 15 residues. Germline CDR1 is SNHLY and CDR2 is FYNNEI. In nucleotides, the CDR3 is TGTGCCAGCAGTGTTGGTAGCGGCCCCACAGATACGCAGTATTTT. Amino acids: CASSVGSGPTDTQYF.

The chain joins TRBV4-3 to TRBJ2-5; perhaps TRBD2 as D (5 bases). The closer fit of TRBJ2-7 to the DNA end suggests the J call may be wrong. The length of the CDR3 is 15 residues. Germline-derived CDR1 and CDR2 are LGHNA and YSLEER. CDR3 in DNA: TGCGCCAGCAGCCAAGATTTGGGGAGAAACTACGAGCAGTACTTC. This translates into CASSQDLGRNYEQYF.

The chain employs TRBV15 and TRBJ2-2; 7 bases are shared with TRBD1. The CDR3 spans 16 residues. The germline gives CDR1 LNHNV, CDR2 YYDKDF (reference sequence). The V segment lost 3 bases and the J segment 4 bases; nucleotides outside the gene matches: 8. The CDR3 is CATSRSGQVSTGELFF. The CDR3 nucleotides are TGTGCCACCAGCAGGTCCGGACAGGTCTCCACCGGGGAGCTGTTTTTT.

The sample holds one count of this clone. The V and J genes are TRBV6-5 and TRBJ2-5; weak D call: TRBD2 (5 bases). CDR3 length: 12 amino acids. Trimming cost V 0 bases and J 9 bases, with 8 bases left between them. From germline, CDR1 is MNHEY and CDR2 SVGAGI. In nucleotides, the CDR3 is TGTGCCAGCAGTTACTCGACGGAGGCCCAGTACTTC. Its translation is CASSYSTEAQYF.

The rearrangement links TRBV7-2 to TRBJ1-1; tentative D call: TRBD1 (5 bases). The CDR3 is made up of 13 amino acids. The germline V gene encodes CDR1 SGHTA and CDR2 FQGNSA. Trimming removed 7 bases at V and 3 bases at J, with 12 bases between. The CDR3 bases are TGTGCCAGCACTGGAACAGGCTACACTGAAGCTTTCTTT. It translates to CASTGTGYTEAFF.

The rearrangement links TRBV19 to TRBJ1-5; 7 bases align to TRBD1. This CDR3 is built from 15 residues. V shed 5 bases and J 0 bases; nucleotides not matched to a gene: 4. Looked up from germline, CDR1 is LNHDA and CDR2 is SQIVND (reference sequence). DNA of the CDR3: TGTGCCAGTAGTTCGGGACAGCATAGCAATCAGCCCCAGCATTTT. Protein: CASSSGQHSNQPQHF.

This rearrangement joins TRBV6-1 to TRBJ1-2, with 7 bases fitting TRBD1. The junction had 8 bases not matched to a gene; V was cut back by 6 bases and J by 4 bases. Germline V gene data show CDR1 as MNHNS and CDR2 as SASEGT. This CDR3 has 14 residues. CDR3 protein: CASRTTGVIYGYTF. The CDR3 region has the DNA TGTGCCAGCAGGACTACAGGGGTCATCTATGGCTACACCTTC.

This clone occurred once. The DNA for the CDR3 is TGCAGCGTGTCCCAACTAAGCGCCAACAATGAGCAGTTCTTC. Translated, it gives CSVSQLSANNEQFF. The V and J genes are TRBV29-1 and TRBJ2-1, with D hard to call. Germline V gene lookup returns CDR1 SQVTM and CDR2 ANQGSEA. There are 14 residues in the CDR3. V lost 6 bases to trimming and J lost 5 bases, with 17 bases between them.

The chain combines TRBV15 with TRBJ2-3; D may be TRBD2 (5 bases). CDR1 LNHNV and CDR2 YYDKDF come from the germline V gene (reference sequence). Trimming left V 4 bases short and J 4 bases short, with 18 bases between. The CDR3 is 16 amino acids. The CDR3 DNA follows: TGTGCCACCAGCATCACGTTTGAGGGCGGCGCAGATACGCAGTATTTT. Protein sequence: CATSITFEGGADTQYF.

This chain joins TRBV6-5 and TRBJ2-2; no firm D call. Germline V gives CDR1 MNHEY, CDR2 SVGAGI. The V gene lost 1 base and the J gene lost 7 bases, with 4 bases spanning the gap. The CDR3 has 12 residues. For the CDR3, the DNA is TGTGCCAGCAGTTACTACGGCGGGGAGCTGTTTTTT. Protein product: CASSYYGGELFF.

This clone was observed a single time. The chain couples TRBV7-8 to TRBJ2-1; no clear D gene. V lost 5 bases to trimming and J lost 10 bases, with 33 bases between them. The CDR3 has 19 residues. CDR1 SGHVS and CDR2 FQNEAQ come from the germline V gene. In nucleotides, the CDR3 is TGTGCCAGCAGCCCTTATCCGGCGGCGGTTCTTCCACACCAAGGAGAGCAGTTCTTC. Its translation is CASSPYPAAVLPHQGEQFF.

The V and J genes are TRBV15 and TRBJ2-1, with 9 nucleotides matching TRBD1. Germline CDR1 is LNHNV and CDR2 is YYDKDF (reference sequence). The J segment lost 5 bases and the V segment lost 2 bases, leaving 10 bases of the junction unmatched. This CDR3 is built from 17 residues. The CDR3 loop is CATSRYLQGAPNNEQFF. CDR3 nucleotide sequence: TGTGCCACCAGCAGATACCTACAGGGGGCCCCTAACAATGAGCAGTTCTTC.

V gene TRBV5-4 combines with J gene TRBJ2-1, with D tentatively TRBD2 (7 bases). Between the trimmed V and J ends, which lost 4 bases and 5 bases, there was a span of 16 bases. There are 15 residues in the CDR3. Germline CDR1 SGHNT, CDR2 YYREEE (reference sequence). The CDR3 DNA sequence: TGTGCCAGCAGCCAGGGGACTAACCTAAACAATGAGCAGTTCTTC. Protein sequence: CASSQGTNLNNEQFF.

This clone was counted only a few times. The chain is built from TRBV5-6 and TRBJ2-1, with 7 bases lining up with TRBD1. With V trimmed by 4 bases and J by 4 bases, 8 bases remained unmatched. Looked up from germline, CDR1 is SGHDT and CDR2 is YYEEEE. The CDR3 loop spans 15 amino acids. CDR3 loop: CASSQGQHPYNEQFF. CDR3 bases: TGTGCCAGCAGCCAGGGACAGCACCCATACAATGAGCAGTTCTTC.

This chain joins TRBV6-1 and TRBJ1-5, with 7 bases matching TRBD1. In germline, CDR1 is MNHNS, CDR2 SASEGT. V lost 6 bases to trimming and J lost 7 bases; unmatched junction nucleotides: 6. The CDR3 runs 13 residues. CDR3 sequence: CASSLQGTQPQHF. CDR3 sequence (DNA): TGTGCCAGCAGCTTACAGGGGACGCAGCCCCAGCATTTT.

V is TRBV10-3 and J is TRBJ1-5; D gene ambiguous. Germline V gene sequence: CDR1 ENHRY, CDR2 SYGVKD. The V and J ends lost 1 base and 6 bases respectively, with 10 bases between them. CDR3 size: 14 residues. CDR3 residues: CAISELGGSQPQHF. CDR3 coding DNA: TGTGCCATCAGTGAGTTGGGAGGGAGTCAGCCCCAGCATTTT.

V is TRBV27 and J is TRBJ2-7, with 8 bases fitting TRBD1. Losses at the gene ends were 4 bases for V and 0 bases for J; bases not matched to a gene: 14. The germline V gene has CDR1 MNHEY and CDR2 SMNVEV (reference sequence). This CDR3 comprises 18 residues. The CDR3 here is CASSSKSDRARSSYEQYF. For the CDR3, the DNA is TGTGCCAGCAGTTCAAAGTCGGACAGGGCCAGGAGCTCCTACGAGCAGTACTTC.

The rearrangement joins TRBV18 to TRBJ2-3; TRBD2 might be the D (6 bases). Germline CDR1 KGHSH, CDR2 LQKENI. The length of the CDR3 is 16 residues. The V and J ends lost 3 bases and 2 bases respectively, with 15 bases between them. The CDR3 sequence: CASSPALATATDTQYF. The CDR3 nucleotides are TGTGCCAGCTCACCCGCCCTAGCGACTGCCACAGATACGCAGTATTTT.

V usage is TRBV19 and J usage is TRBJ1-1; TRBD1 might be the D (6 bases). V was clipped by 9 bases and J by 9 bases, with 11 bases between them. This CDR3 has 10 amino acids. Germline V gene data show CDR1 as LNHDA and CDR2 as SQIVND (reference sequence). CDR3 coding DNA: TGTGCCAGCGTACAGGGCCAAGCTTTCTTT. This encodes CASVQGQAFF.